This T cell receptor (beta chain) was sequenced in a study of response to subunit inactivated influenza vaccine. TCRdb reanalysed the RT-PCR reads using MiXCR and keeps one entry per CDR3 protein. The table lists just under 550,000 distinct CDR3 sequences, 20% to 25% of them singletons. Looked up from germline, CDR1 is SGHTA and CDR2 is FQGNSA. Trimming stripped 4 bases from V and 7 bases from J, with 11 bases between. The CDR3 covers 14 residues. The sample was also linked to a second study, of T cells expressing NK-cell markers. That source adds: UMI-tagged 5'RACE template switching yielded the TCR beta cDNA. All TCR beta repertoires analysed originated from sorted CD3+CD56+NKG2C+, CD3+CD56+NKG2C- and CD3+CD56-NKG2C+ T cells.

This clonotype was obtained from a man aged 50 to 59 who received an inactivated influenza vaccine. The chain employs TRBV7-2 and TRBJ1-6; unclear D gene. Source: CD4+ T cells sorted from PBMCs, taken approximately 12 days after vaccination. As DNA, the CDR3 is TGTGCCAGCAGCTCAGACTGGAGGAATTCACCCCTCCACTTT. Its protein product is CASSSDWRNSPLHF.